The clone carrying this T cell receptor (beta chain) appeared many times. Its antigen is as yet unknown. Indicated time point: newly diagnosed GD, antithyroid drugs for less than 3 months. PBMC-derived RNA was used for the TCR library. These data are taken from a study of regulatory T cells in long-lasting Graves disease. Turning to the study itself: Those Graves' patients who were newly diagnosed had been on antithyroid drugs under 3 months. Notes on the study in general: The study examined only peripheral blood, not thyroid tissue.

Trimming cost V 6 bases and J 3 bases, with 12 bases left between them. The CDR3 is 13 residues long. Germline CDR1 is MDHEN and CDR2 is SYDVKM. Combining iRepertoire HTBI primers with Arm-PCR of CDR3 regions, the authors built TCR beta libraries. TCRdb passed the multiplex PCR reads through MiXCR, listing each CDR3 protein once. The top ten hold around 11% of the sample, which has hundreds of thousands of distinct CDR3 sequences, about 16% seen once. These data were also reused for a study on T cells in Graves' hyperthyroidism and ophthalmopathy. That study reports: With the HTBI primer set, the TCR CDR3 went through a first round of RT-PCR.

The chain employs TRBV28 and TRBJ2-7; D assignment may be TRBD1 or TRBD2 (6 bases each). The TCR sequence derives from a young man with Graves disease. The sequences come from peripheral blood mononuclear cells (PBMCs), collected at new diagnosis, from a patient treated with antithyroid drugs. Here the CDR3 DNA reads TGTGCCAGCAGAGAAGGGGGGTTCTACGAGCAGTACTTC. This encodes CASREGGFYEQYF.